Listed here are 5 T cell receptor beta chains from one sample, sequenced in a study of blood T cell repertoires in COVID-19. Sequencing was performed with immunoSEQ multiplex PCR; in TCRdb, only in-frame clones are kept and a portion is missing. The sample carries 54,000 or so clones, over 75% recorded once. Input material: peripheral blood. These receptors were taken from a man aged 50-59 years with active COVID-19.

The V call is TRBV5-4, the J call TRBJ2-7; 8 nucleotides agree with TRBD1. The CDR3 is made up of 12 amino acids. The trim removed 3 bases at V and 4 bases at J, leaving 0 bases unmatched. Germline lookup yields CDR1 SGHNT and CDR2 YYREEE (reference sequence). Written as DNA, the CDR3 is TGTGCCAGCAGCTGGGACAGGTACGAGCAGTACTTC. It specifies CASSWDRYEQYF.

The gene calls are TRBV29-1 and TRBJ1-1; TRBD1 agrees at 9 bases. The CDR3 covers 13 residues. The germline V gene has CDR1 SQVTM and CDR2 ANQGSEA. The junction had 3 bases not matched to a gene; V was cut back by 7 bases and J by 0 bases. This CDR3 reads CSGNRGLNTEAFF. Here the CDR3 DNA reads TGCAGCGGTAACAGGGGGCTGAACACTGAAGCTTTCTTT.

The CDR3 bases are TGTGCCAGCAGTTTACGGGCAGGGGTAGAAAAACTGTTTTTT. Translated, it gives CASSLRAGVEKLFF. The chain recombines TRBV27 with TRBJ1-4; a weak D match, TRBD1 (6 bases). Trimming shortened V by 2 bases and J by 8 bases, and 12 bases separated the two germline ends. Germline CDR1 and CDR2: MNHEY and SMNVEV (reference sequence). The CDR3 is 14 amino acids.

This clone was seen just once. The chain links TRBV9 to TRBJ1-1; D call uncertain. This CDR3 region has 14 residues. V lost 3 bases and J lost 2, with 11 bases in between. Germline lookup yields CDR1 SGDLS and CDR2 YYNGEE. The CDR3, as DNA: TGTGCCAGCAGCGGGAGAGTGCAAAACACTGAAGCTTTCTTT. The encoded protein is CASSGRVQNTEAFF. Supplemented by reference TRBV9 and TRBJ1-1, the full variable domain reads DSGVTQTPKHLITATGQRVTLRCSPRSGDLSVYWYQQSLDQGLQFLIQYYNGEERAKGNILERFSAQQFPDLHSELNLSSLELGDSALYFCASSGRVQNTEAFFGQGTRLTVV.

This clone was recorded a few times. The gene calls are TRBV19 and TRBJ1-5; D unresolved. Germline V gene sequence: CDR1 LNHDA, CDR2 SQIVND (reference sequence). This CDR3 is built from 14 residues. Between the trimmed V and J ends, which lost 2 bases and 0 bases, there was a span of 5 bases. CDR3 in amino acids: CASSIRDSNQPQHF. DNA for the CDR3: TGTGCCAGTAGTATACGGGATAGCAATCAGCCCCAGCATTTT.